A selection of T cell receptor beta chains follows, all from one sample in a study of T cell repertoires in cytomegalovirus infection. TCRdb re-analysed the reads in MiXCR, keeping a single row per CDR3 protein. This table has about 490,000 distinct CDR3 sequences, about a quarter appearing once. Sequenced material: PBMCs. The origin of the receptors is a human donor in good health (CMV status not recorded). Some clones in this sample may be carry-over from other donors' samples. Each CDR3 is given with its conserved first and last residue. D genes are given only for firm matches. Expanded clones are given a class, and other clones once, few, many or no size at all.

v_call	d_call	j_call	clone_size	cdr3_aa
TRBV11-2	NA	TRBJ2-3	NA	CASSSSGNTQYF
TRBV7-2	NA	TRBJ2-3	many	CASSLEGPSVTQYF
TRBV29-1	NA	TRBJ2-5	NA	CSVEETGETQYF
TRBV9	NA	TRBJ2-4	NA	CASGHPLGEEAKNIQYF
TRBV29-1	TRBD1	TRBJ1-1	NA	CSVRRQGNTEAFF
TRBV4-3	NA	TRBJ2-7	few	CASSQENSPLYEQYF
TRBV7-2	TRBD1	TRBJ2-2	many	CASSLKAGTGSNTGELFF
TRBV7-2	TRBD2	TRBJ2-1	many	CASSRTSGRARHTNEQFF
TRBV28	NA	TRBJ2-7	NA	CASSLENRAYEQYF
TRBV28	NA	TRBJ1-2	few	CASSLFQWGDGYTF
TRBV6-2/TRBV6-3	NA	TRBJ2-1	few	CASSWDFSYNEQFF
TRBV6-2/TRBV6-3	NA	TRBJ1-1	NA	CASSSPGPGTEAFF
TRBV15	NA	TRBJ1-6	NA	CATSRAGDNSPLHF
TRBV7-2	TRBD2	TRBJ2-5	many	CASSLGEAGPQETQYF
TRBV3-1	TRBD2	TRBJ2-3	NA	CASSPLAGGQDTQYF
TRBV7-9	NA	TRBJ2-1	many	CASSLESAEQFF
TRBV7-2	NA	TRBJ1-5	many	CASSLEARLHQPQHF
TRBV4-3	NA	TRBJ2-1	few	CASSQDTASNEQFF
TRBV27	NA	TRBJ2-7	NA	CASSLNTGIYEQYF
TRBV18	TRBD1	TRBJ1-1	few	CASSPPTGGLPEAFF